This T cell receptor (beta chain) is from a study of Ad26.COV2.S vaccination and SARS-CoV-2 variants. On the study more broadly: Ad26.COV2.S, an intramuscular injection, was given once or twice 56 days apart. Findings of the study overall: Possibly, TCR breadth and depth analyses underestimated total T cell responses.

The sample's treatment: roughly 18 received Ad26.COV2.S at low or high dose, single or two shots; 5 received placebo; per-sample allocation not given. Vaccine and placebo recipients were sampled on day 63 after the first injection. Immunization relied on an Ad26 vector, which expressed Wuhan-strain SARS-CoV-2 spike. On this clone itself: Its specificity is unknown.

This table comes from immunoSEQ multiplex PCR, and its TCRdb copy is limited to in-frame clones, with some not included. The repertoire holds some 340,000 clones, with around four fifths as singletons. This sample comprised peripheral blood, obtained in a trial of Ad26.COV2.S vaccine versus placebo. The clonotype was recovered from a person between 18 and 65 years old who received the Ad26.COV2.S COVID-19 vaccine or a placebo.

CDR3 sequence (DNA): TGTGCCACCAGTGATTCCCAAGGGGGCCTGAATGAAAAACTGTTTTTT. Translated: CATSDSQGGLNEKLFF. The chain recombines TRBV24-1 with TRBJ1-4, with 7 positions matching TRBD1. With 2 bases clipped from V and 5 bases from J, the junction kept 7 bases outside the gene matches. The CDR3 loop spans 16 amino acids. Germline CDR1 KGHDR, CDR2 SFDVKD.